These 31 T cell receptor beta chains were all obtained from the same sample, sequenced in a study of T cell responses to AZD1222 COVID-19 vaccine. Clones were read by immunoSEQ multiplex PCR, and TCRdb kept only the in-frame ones, dropping some. The table has 150,000 to 160,000 clones, 85% to 90% seen once. The source was peripheral blood, collected 28 days after the second AZD1222 dose. The receptor set was obtained from an adult who received the AZD1222 COVID-19 vaccine.

The rearrangement uses TRBV5-1 and TRBJ1-1, with a possible D match to TRBD1 (6 bases). The CDR3 contains 16 residues. Deletions cut 4 bases from V and 5 bases from J, with 21 bases between. Germline CDR1 reads SGHRS; CDR2 reads YFSETQ. The CDR3 protein is CASSPQGGAGITEAFF. CDR3 in DNA: TGCGCCAGCAGCCCACAGGGAGGAGCTGGTATTACTGAAGCTTTCTTT.

This clone has a single count. The V gene is TRBV19, the J gene TRBJ2-3; perhaps TRBD2 as D (6 bases). The CDR3 is made up of 13 amino acids. The V and J ends lost 3 bases and 5 bases respectively, with 9 bases between them. Germline V gene lookup returns CDR1 LNHDA and CDR2 SQIVND (reference sequence). CDR3 DNA sequence: TGTGCCAGTAGTATCCGGAGGGAAGATACGCAGTATTTT. It translates to CASSIRREDTQYF.

Only one count was recorded for this clone. This chain uses TRBV18 with TRBJ1-3; D may be TRBD1 (6 bases). The length of the CDR3 is 14 residues. V lost 2 bases, J lost 3 bases, and 8 bases lay in between. Germline values: CDR1 KGHSH, CDR2 LQKENI. In DNA, the CDR3 is TGTGCCAGCTCACCAACAGGGAATGGAAACACCATATATTTT. It translates to CASSPTGNGNTIYF.

The chain carries TRBV9 and TRBJ2-7; 8 positions match TRBD2. The CDR3 has 13 residues. CDR1 is SGDLS and CDR2 is YYNGEE in the germline V gene. V lost 3 bases and J lost 6; bases outside the gene matches: 5. This CDR3 is CASSGLAWGEQYF. As DNA, the CDR3 is TGTGCCAGCAGCGGACTAGCGTGGGGCGAGCAGTACTTC.

This chain links TRBV9 with TRBJ2-1, with TRBD2 matching over 9 bases. CDR3 size: 13 residues. Per the germline V gene, CDR1 is SGDLS and CDR2 is YYNGEE. V was pared by 7 bases and J by 5 bases, with 4 bases of the junction left unmatched. The CDR3 nucleotides read TGTGCCAGCGGACTAGCGTCCAACAATGAGCAGTTCTTC. Translating it yields CASGLASNNEQFF.

The V and J genes are TRBV21-1 and TRBJ1-5. TRBV21-1 is a documented pseudogene. The CDR3 consists of 16 residues. Here the CDR3 reads CASTTQASGDNQPQHF. For the CDR3, the DNA is TGTGCCAGCACCACCCAGGCTTCCGGGGACAATCAGCCCCAGCATTTT.

The chain couples TRBV12-5 to TRBJ2-1, with 11 bases aligning to TRBD2. The CDR3 spans 18 residues. Germline CDR1 is LGHNT and CDR2 is FRNRAP. V dropped 0 bases and J dropped 7; count of bases not matched to a gene: 11. CDR3 DNA sequence: TGTGCTAGTGGTTTGGTTATAGCGGGAGGGCCGGGATTGAATGAGCAGTTCTTC. This translates into CASGLVIAGGPGLNEQFF.

The chain recombines TRBV6-2 or TRBV6-3 with TRBJ2-1; TRBD2 agrees at 11 bases. V lost 5 bases, J lost 2 bases, and 2 bases stayed unmatched. The germline V gene has CDR1 MNHEY and CDR2 SVGEGT. This CDR3 spans 15 amino acids. The CDR3 loop reads CASSLSGRAYNEQFF. CDR3 bases: TGTGCCAGCAGTCTTAGCGGGAGGGCCTACAATGAGCAGTTCTTC.

V and J are TRBV6-1 and TRBJ2-1; no reliable D call. Trimming removed 3 bases at V and 7 bases at J, with 13 bases between. The germline gives CDR1 MNHNS, CDR2 SASEGT. CDR3 size: 14 residues. The CDR3 loop is CASSDPPQVNEQFF. CDR3 nucleotide sequence: TGTGCCAGCAGTGACCCCCCGCAAGTGAATGAGCAGTTCTTC.

This clone has just one count. The chain is built from TRBV29-1 and TRBJ2-5, with 8 nucleotides matching TRBD1. CDR1 and CDR2 from the germline V gene are SQVTM and ANQGSEA. This CDR3 comprises 14 residues. V lost 2 bases, J lost 7 bases, and 9 bases stayed unmatched. The CDR3 loop is CSVEPTGEKGTQYF. For the CDR3, the DNA is TGCAGCGTTGAACCGACAGGGGAGAAGGGGACCCAGTACTTC.

The CDR3 DNA sequence: TGTGCCAGTAGTGACAGGGGGGACCAAGAGACCCAGTACTTC. Its translation: CASSDRGDQETQYF. V and J are TRBV19 and TRBJ2-5; 9 bases fit TRBD1. The germline V gene has CDR1 LNHDA and CDR2 SQIVND (reference sequence). The CDR3 extends over 14 amino acids. Trimming cost V 5 bases and J 0 bases; bases outside gene matches: 1.

The V call is TRBV5-1, the J call TRBJ2-7, with a weak D call TRBD1 (6 bases). Trimming removed 6 bases from V and 1 base from J, with 14 bases in between. The CDR3 totals 14 residues. CDR1 SGHRS and CDR2 YFSETQ come from the germline V gene. DNA of the CDR3: TGCGCCAGCACAGGGGAAAGGGCATCCTACGAGCAGTACTTC. This gives the protein CASTGERASYEQYF.

The V call is TRBV7-3, the J call TRBJ2-5; TRBD2 is a possible D gene (6 bases). CDR3 length: 14 residues. Trimming pared 5 bases from V and 2 bases from J, leaving 12 bases between. Germline CDR1 is SGHTA and CDR2 is FQGTGA. CDR3 protein: CASSPSGGQETQYF. CDR3 DNA: TGTGCCAGCAGCCCATCTGGGGGGCAAGAGACCCAGTACTTC.

V is TRBV5-1 and J is TRBJ2-1; 10 positions agree with TRBD2. The junction had 5 bases not matched to a gene; V was cut back by 1 base and J by 7 bases. CDR1 and CDR2 (germline): SGHRS, YFSETQ. The CDR3 is 15 residues long. DNA of the CDR3: TGCGCCAGCAGCTTGACAGCGGGAGGGGGGAATGAGCAGTTCTTC. Amino acids: CASSLTAGGGNEQFF. The whole variable domain, remainder taken from reference TRBV5-1 and TRBJ2-1, is KAGVTQTPRYLIKTRGQQVTLSCSPISGHRSVSWYQQTPGQGLQFLFEYFSETQRNKGNFPGRFSGRQFSNSRSEMNVSTLELGDSALYLCASSLTAGGGNEQFFGPGTRLTVL.

This clone was counted once. The gene calls are TRBV2 and TRBJ2-5; no clear D gene. This CDR3 spans 12 amino acids. Germline V lookup: CDR1 SNHLY, CDR2 FYNNEI. V was clipped by 4 bases and J by 4 bases, with 7 bases between them. CDR3 residues: CASSAERETQYF. The CDR3 DNA follows: TGTGCCAGCAGTGCGGAACGAGAGACCCAGTACTTC.

The J gene is TRBJ1-6, the V gene TRBV7-9, with 8 positions matching TRBD1. This CDR3 is built from 16 residues. V trimming: 5 bases; J trimming: 7 bases; junction bases outside the gene matches: 10. Germline loops: CDR1 SEHNR, CDR2 FQNEAQ (reference sequence). CDR3 in amino acids: CASSPARTGTNSPLHF. The CDR3 region has the DNA TGTGCCAGCAGCCCAGCACGGACAGGGACCAATTCACCCCTCCACTTT.

This chain uses TRBV11-2 with TRBJ2-1, with 12 positions matching TRBD2. Germline CDR1 reads SGHAT; CDR2 reads FQNNGV. The V gene end was trimmed by 5 bases and the J gene end by 4 bases; junction bases not matched to a gene: 3. CDR3 length: 15 residues. This chain's CDR3 is CASSLLAGGYNEQFF. The CDR3 nucleotides read TGTGCCAGCAGCCTTCTAGCGGGAGGGTACAATGAGCAGTTCTTC. The variable domain in full, with the rest retrieved from reference TRBV11-2 and TRBJ2-1, is EAGVAQSPRYKIIEKRQSVAFWCNPISGHATLYWYQQILGQGPKLLIQFQNNGVVDDSQLPKDRFSAERLKGVDSTLKIQPAKLEDSAVYLCASSLLAGGYNEQFFGPGTRLTVL.

CDR3 DNA: TGTGCCAGCAGCCTGGCCGGACGGGCGGCTGAAGCTTTCTTT. Residues: CASSLAGRAAEAFF. The chain couples TRBV28 to TRBJ1-1; D remains ambiguous. Between the trimmed V and J ends, which lost 6 bases and 6 bases, there was a span of 17 bases. Germline CDR1 MDHEN, CDR2 SYDVKM. The CDR3 contains 14 residues.

The chain recombines TRBV19 with TRBJ2-3, with 12 positions matching TRBD2. Per germline, CDR1 LNHDA and CDR2 SQIVND (reference sequence). The CDR3 covers 16 residues. Germline trimming cut 4 bases from V and 5 bases from J; bases unmatched to any gene: 7. The CDR3 here is CASSKRLAGVRDTQYF. The CDR3 bases are TGTGCCAGTAGTAAAAGACTAGCGGGAGTTAGAGATACGCAGTATTTT.

The chain is built from TRBV5-1 and TRBJ2-5, with D possibly TRBD2 on 6 matching bases. Trimming stripped 3 bases from V and 3 bases from J, with 15 bases between. The CDR3 has 15 amino acids. Germline loops: CDR1 SGHRS, CDR2 YFSETQ. The CDR3 DNA is TGCGCCAGCAGCTCCTCAGGGACTGGAGAAGAGACCCAGTACTTC. Its translation: CASSSSGTGEETQYF.

The chain links TRBV29-1 to TRBJ1-1; no reliable D call. This CDR3 region has 13 residues. The V and J ends lost 3 bases and 0 bases respectively, with 8 bases between them. Germline CDR1 is SQVTM and CDR2 is ANQGSEA. The chain's CDR3 is CSVEWQVNTEAFF. The CDR3 nucleotides read TGCAGCGTTGAGTGGCAGGTGAACACTGAAGCTTTCTTT. The full variable domain, rest sourced from reference TRBV29-1 and TRBJ1-1, is SAVISQKPSRDICQRGTSLTIQCQVDSQVTMMFWYRQQPGQSLTLIATANQGSEATYESGFVIDKFPISRPNLTFSTLTVSNMSPEDSSIYLCSVEWQVNTEAFFGQGTRLTVV.

The chain couples TRBV7-9 to TRBJ1-6; 8 bases are a match to TRBD1. Germline V gene lookup returns CDR1 SEHNR and CDR2 FQNEAQ (reference sequence). The V gene end was trimmed by 8 bases and the J gene end by 3 bases; junction bases not matched to a gene: 3. The CDR3 is 14 amino acids. The CDR3 loop reads CASGGQDYNSPLHF. Written as DNA, the CDR3 is TGTGCCAGCGGGGGACAGGACTATAATTCACCCCTCCACTTT.

This chain joins TRBV7-2 and TRBJ2-7; 9 nucleotides line up with TRBD1. The CDR3 spans 15 residues. In germline, CDR1 is SGHTA, CDR2 FQGNSA. The V segment lost 5 bases and the J segment 1 base; nucleotides outside the gene matches: 6. The CDR3 loop is CASSPGGTGSYEQYF. DNA of the CDR3: TGTGCCAGCAGCCCCGGCGGGACAGGGTCCTACGAGCAGTACTTC.

This rearrangement joins TRBV7-8 to TRBJ2-6, with TRBD1 matching over 8 bases. The length of the CDR3 is 19 residues. V gave up 1 base and J gave up 0 bases; unmatched junction bases: 8. Germline CDR1 reads SGHVS; CDR2 reads FQNEAQ. Here the CDR3 DNA reads TGTGCCAGCAGCTTAGGTTTTCGGGACAGGCGCTCTGGGGCCAACGTCCTGACTTTC. This sequence encodes CASSLGFRDRRSGANVLTF. Full variable domain (remainder filled in from reference TRBV7-8 and TRBJ2-6): GAGVSQSPRYKVAKRGQDVALRCDPISGHVSLFWYQQALGQGPEFLTYFQNEAQLDKSGLPSDRFFAERPEGSVSTLKIQRTQQEDSAVYLCASSLGFRDRRSGANVLTFGAGSRLTVL.

V and J are TRBV19 and TRBJ1-4; D is unresolved. CDR1 is LNHDA and CDR2 is SQIVND in the germline V gene (reference sequence). With 2 bases removed from V and 6 bases from J, the gap between germline ends came to 10 bases. This CDR3 is 14 amino acids long. The CDR3 nucleotides read TGTGCCAGTAGTATACAAGGCGTACATGAAAAACTGTTTTTT. Amino acid sequence: CASSIQGVHEKLFF.

The rearrangement uses TRBV7-3 and TRBJ2-2; D not certain. Looked up from germline, CDR1 is SGHTA and CDR2 is FQGTGA. Trimming removed 2 bases at V and 7 bases at J, with 14 bases between. The CDR3 consists of 15 residues. The CDR3 DNA follows: TGTGCCAGCAGCTTACAGAAAAGAAACCTCGGGGAGCTGTTTTTT. This gives the protein CASSLQKRNLGELFF.

V usage is TRBV20-1 and J usage is TRBJ1-5, with 10 positions matching TRBD1. This CDR3 has 15 residues. V lost 3 bases to trimming and J lost 0 bases; unmatched junction nucleotides: 2. Germline CDR1 and CDR2: DFQATT and SNEGSKA (reference sequence). The CDR3 DNA reads TGCAGTGCTAGTGGGGACAGGGGTAGCAATCAGCCCCAGCATTTT. Translation: CSASGDRGSNQPQHF.

In the case of this clone: The same CDR3 arises from other DNA sequences in this sample as well. The V and J genes are TRBV28 and TRBJ1-5; D call uncertain. V lost 4 bases and J 6 bases, leaving 4 bases between the germline ends. Germline V gives CDR1 MDHEN, CDR2 SYDVKM. This CDR3 contains 11 residues. The CDR3 is CASSSSQPQHF. The DNA for the CDR3 is TGTGCCAGCAGTTCGTCTCAGCCCCAGCATTTT. The full variable domain, with the rest looked up from reference TRBV28 and TRBJ1-5, is DVKVTQSSRYLVKRTGEKVFLECVQDMDHENMFWYRQDPGLGLRLIYFSYDVKMKEKGDIPEGYSVSREKKERFSLILESASTNQTSMYLCASSSSQPQHFGDGTRLSIL.

This chain connects TRBV6-2 or TRBV6-3 to TRBJ2-7; 8 bases are a match to TRBD2. J gave up 1 base and V 5 bases, and 7 bases lay outside the gene matches. The CDR3 runs 15 residues. Germline V CDR1 and CDR2: MNHEY, SVGEGT. The CDR3 DNA follows: TGTGCCAGCAGTCCCTCGGGGGGGAGATCCTACGAGCAGTACTTC. It specifies CASSPSGGRSYEQYF.

This sequence joins TRBV18 and TRBJ2-7; D is undetermined. The V and J ends lost 6 bases and 3 bases respectively, with 15 bases between them. The CDR3 has 14 residues. Germline V CDR1 and CDR2: KGHSH, LQKENI. The CDR3 loop reads CASSSGGSLYEQYF. As DNA, the CDR3 is TGTGCCAGCTCCTCCGGTGGCAGCCTCTACGAGCAGTACTTC.

The chain recombines TRBV6-2 or TRBV6-3 with TRBJ2-1; 13 bases map to TRBD2. Trimming cost V 2 bases and J 4 bases; bases outside gene matches: 2. The CDR3 runs to 16 residues. Per germline, CDR1 MNHEY and CDR2 SVGEGT. The CDR3 sequence: CASSYRLAGGYNEQFF. DNA of the CDR3: TGTGCCAGCAGTTACAGACTAGCGGGAGGTTACAATGAGCAGTTCTTC.